These 2 T cell receptor beta chains were all obtained from the same sample, sequenced in a study of a mutant IDH1 vaccine in newly diagnosed glioma. The antigens for these receptors are not known. Clones were read by immunoSEQ multiplex PCR, and TCRdb kept only the in-frame ones, dropping some. Of around 55,000 clones in the sample, 80% were seen once. Time point in this sample: week 23, last vaccination. Vaccine doses each comprised 300 ug of mutant IDH1 20-mer peptide, with topical imiquimod. This specimen consisted of PBMCs, obtained from a glioma patient whose treatment included an IDH1 peptide vaccine. These receptors all come from a man in his forties with glioma.

The chain has TRBV6-6 and TRBJ2-2; the match to TRBD2 covers 7 bases. Germline V gene sequence: CDR1 MNHNY, CDR2 SVGAGI (reference sequence). The trim removed 2 bases at V and 4 bases at J, leaving 4 bases unmatched. CDR3 length: 15 amino acids. CDR3 coding DNA: TGTGCCAGCAGTTACGGACTAGTGGGCACCGGGGAGCTGTTTTTT. Translating gives CASSYGLVGTGELFF.

The rearrangement uses TRBV18 and TRBJ1-1; 7 nucleotides align to TRBD1. This CDR3 has 13 amino acids. Looked up from germline, CDR1 is KGHSH and CDR2 is LQKENI. With 5 bases clipped from V and 5 bases from J, the junction kept 5 bases outside the gene matches. CDR3 sequence (DNA): TGTGCCAGCTCATCAGACAGGGCGACTGAAGCTTTCTTT. As protein: CASSSDRATEAFF.